These T cell receptor beta chains were read from a single sample in a study of identical twins. TCRdb re-called the 5' RACE reads through MiXCR, storing one row per CDR3 protein. The sample holds around 490,000 distinct CDR3 sequences; more than 20% are singletons and the top ten take 0.4% to 0.6%. These records were also assigned to another study, of yellow fever vaccine responses in identical twins.

Sequenced: CD4+ T cells sorted from blood. The origin of the receptors is a woman between 18 and 29 years old in good health. Each CDR3 is given with its conserved first and last residue. D genes are given only for firm matches. Expanded clones are given a class, and other clones once, few, many or no size at all.

cdr3_nt,cdr3_aa,v_call,d_call,clone_size,j_call
TGTGCCAGCAGTTATAACCACCCAGGACTAGCGGGGAACAATGAGCAGTTCTTC,CASSYNHPGLAGNNEQFF,TRBV6-5,TRBD2,NA,TRBJ2-1
TGTGCCACCAGCACTAACATTTACAGGCGAGGGTGGAGCACAGATACGCAGTATTTT,CATSTNIYRRGWSTDTQYF,TRBV15,NA,few,TRBJ2-3
TGTGCCAGCAGTTTATCTGCGGGAGGGCAGGAGACCCAGTACTTC,CASSLSAGGQETQYF,TRBV12-3/TRBV12-4,TRBD2,few,TRBJ2-5
TGTGCCAGCAGTTTAAGTGACAGGGGCTACGAGCAGTACTTC,CASSLSDRGYEQYF,TRBV12-3/TRBV12-4,TRBD1,NA,TRBJ2-7
TGCAGTGCTAGAGGACAGCTTAACGAGCAGTACTTC,CSARGQLNEQYF,TRBV20-1,NA,NA,TRBJ2-7
TGTGCCAGCAAAAAACAAAGGGGCACCGGGGAGCTGTTTTTT,CASKKQRGTGELFF,TRBV3-1,NA,NA,TRBJ2-2
TGCAGTGCTAGAGCAAGACACTTCTCCTACAATGAGCAGTTCTTC,CSARARHFSYNEQFF,TRBV20-1,NA,few,TRBJ2-1
TGTGCCAGCAGGGAGCAGGCGCTACTGAACACTGAAGCTTTCTTT,CASREQALLNTEAFF,TRBV5-8,NA,few,TRBJ1-1
TGCGCCAGCAGCCATGGACAGGGGGACCACGCTGAAGCTTTCTTT,CASSHGQGDHAEAFF,TRBV4-1,TRBD1,many,TRBJ1-1
TGCAGCGCCGGGGACCTAGGGGTGAACACTGAAGCTTTCTTT,CSAGDLGVNTEAFF,TRBV29-1,NA,few,TRBJ1-1
TGTGCCAGCAGCCAAGATCGCGTGGGCAACACCATATATTTT,CASSQDRVGNTIYF,TRBV3-1,NA,few,TRBJ1-3
TGTGCCAGCAGTTACTCGGGGGACAGGGTTTGGAGCTCCTACAATGAGCAGTTCTTC,CASSYSGDRVWSSYNEQFF,TRBV6-5,TRBD1,few,TRBJ2-1
TGTGCCAGCAGTTTCAGACTAGCGGGAGAGCAGTACTTC,CASSFRLAGEQYF,TRBV27,TRBD2,NA,TRBJ2-7
TGTGCCAGCAGCCTTGACAGGTTATATGAGGGCTACACCTTC,CASSLDRLYEGYTF,TRBV7-8,NA,NA,TRBJ1-2
TGCGCCAGCAGCTTGGACGGCGCTACGCAGTATTTT,CASSLDGATQYF,TRBV5-1,NA,NA,TRBJ2-3
TGTGCCAGCAGTTTAGCGCCTATGGGACTGAACACTGAAGCTTTCTTT,CASSLAPMGLNTEAFF,TRBV12-3/TRBV12-4,NA,few,TRBJ1-1
TGTGCCAGCAGTCCTACTGACTCGGTGGATACGCAGTATTTT,CASSPTDSVDTQYF,TRBV25-1,NA,NA,TRBJ2-3
TGTGCCAGCAGCTTAGGGGGACAGCTCTCTGGAAACACCATATATTTT,CASSLGGQLSGNTIYF,TRBV7-9,TRBD1,NA,TRBJ1-3
TGTGCCAGCTCCGGGACTATAAATTCACCCCTCCACTTT,CASSGTINSPLHF,TRBV18,NA,few,TRBJ1-6
TGTGCCAGCAGGGGCGTGTTTGAGACCCAGTACTTC,CASRGVFETQYF,TRBV12-3/TRBV12-4,NA,NA,TRBJ2-5
TGTGCCAGCAGCCACTCCCGGGGCAGCGAGCAGTACTTC,CASSHSRGSEQYF,TRBV3-1,NA,few,TRBJ2-7
TGTGCCAGCAGTTATTCCCGACTAGCGGGATACACCGGGGAGCTGTTTTTT,CASSYSRLAGYTGELFF,TRBV6-5,TRBD2,NA,TRBJ2-2
TGTGCCAGCAGTGCCCGGGCCGGACACAACACTGAAGCTTTCTTT,CASSARAGHNTEAFF,TRBV12-3/TRBV12-4,NA,few,TRBJ1-1
TGCAGCGTTGCGACAGGGTCCTACAATGAGCAGTTCTTC,CSVATGSYNEQFF,TRBV29-1,TRBD1,few,TRBJ2-1
TGTGCCACCAGCTCTGGTAGCACAGATACGCAGTATTTT,CATSSGSTDTQYF,TRBV24-1,NA,NA,TRBJ2-3
TGCAGCGCCGACCCGGGAGATACGCAGTATTTT,CSADPGDTQYF,TRBV29-1,NA,NA,TRBJ2-3
TGTGCCAGCAGCTCGAAGACCGGTCAGCCCCAGCATTTT,CASSSKTGQPQHF,TRBV5-6,NA,few,TRBJ1-5
TGCAGTGCTAGTCGGGCGGGAGCCGACACCGGGGAGCTGTTTTTT,CSASRAGADTGELFF,TRBV20-1,TRBD2,many,TRBJ2-2
TGTGCCAGCTCACCATCGACAGGGTTACGGCCCCAGCATTTT,CASSPSTGLRPQHF,TRBV18,TRBD1,NA,TRBJ1-5
TGTGCCAGCAGCTTAGGTCGGATCAAGCGGGGGGATTCGGATACGCAGTATTTT,CASSLGRIKRGDSDTQYF,TRBV11-2,TRBD2,few,TRBJ2-3
TGTGCCAGCAGCTTAAATACCTACGAGCAGTACTTC,CASSLNTYEQYF,TRBV7-9,NA,NA,TRBJ2-7
TGTGCCAGCAACTTGGGGGGGCGCACTGAAGCTTTCTTT,CASNLGGRTEAFF,TRBV12-3/TRBV12-4,NA,many,TRBJ1-1
TGTGCCAGCGGGGCGGGAGATGGTGGGAAACGCGAGCAGTACTTC,CASGAGDGGKREQYF,TRBV9,TRBD2,NA,TRBJ2-7
TGTGCCAGCAGCTTGGGACCTTACAATGAGCAGTTCTTC,CASSLGPYNEQFF,TRBV5-5,NA,many,TRBJ2-1
TGTGCCACCAGTGATTTCTGCGCGGGAGGGCCCTACAATGAGCAGTTCTTC,CATSDFCAGGPYNEQFF,TRBV24-1,TRBD2,NA,TRBJ2-1
TGCAGTGCTAGCGGGCAGGGGGCTTCACCCCTCCACTTT,CSASGQGASPLHF,TRBV20-1,TRBD1,few,TRBJ1-6
TGTGCCAGCAGCCCAGGGGACACAATAATTTTGAACACTGAAGCTTTCTTT,CASSPGDTIILNTEAFF,TRBV3-1,NA,few,TRBJ1-1
TGTGCCAGCAGCTTATGGGCTAGCGGACCGAACACCGGGGAGCTGTTTTTT,CASSLWASGPNTGELFF,TRBV7-2,TRBD2,few,TRBJ2-2
TGTGCCAGCAGCCCAATCGGGGCTGAGGGGTACAATGAGCAGTTCTTC,CASSPIGAEGYNEQFF,TRBV12-3/TRBV12-4,NA,NA,TRBJ2-1
TGTGCCAGCACCAGATCTCGGGCCAACGTCCTGACTTTC,CASTRSRANVLTF,TRBV2,NA,NA,TRBJ2-6
TGTGCCAGCAGCCCCCTGGACCAAGTAGAGACCCAGTACTTC,CASSPLDQVETQYF,TRBV7-7,NA,NA,TRBJ2-5
TGTGCCAGCAGCCGGAACAACAGGGGGCGGACCGGGGAGCTGTTTTTT,CASSRNNRGRTGELFF,TRBV3-1,TRBD1,few,TRBJ2-2
TGCGCCAGCAGCTTGGCCCTAGCGGACTTCACAGATACGCAGTATTTT,CASSLALADFTDTQYF,TRBV5-1,TRBD2,few,TRBJ2-3
TGCAGTGCTAGATCGCAGGTTGAAGCTTTCTTT,CSARSQVEAFF,TRBV20-1,NA,NA,TRBJ1-1
TGCAGTGCTAGAGCCGTCAGGCTGACCTCCTATAATTCACCCCTCCACTTT,CSARAVRLTSYNSPLHF,TRBV20-1,NA,few,TRBJ1-6
TGTGCCAGCAGCTTAGCGGCACAGAATCAAGAGACCCAGTACTTC,CASSLAAQNQETQYF,TRBV7-2,NA,few,TRBJ2-5
TGCAGTGCTAATAATCAGCGGGGCACAGATACGCAGTATTTT,CSANNQRGTDTQYF,TRBV20-1,NA,NA,TRBJ2-3
TGTGCCAGCAGTTTTACCCCCGACAGGGTACGCAATGAGCAGTTCTTC,CASSFTPDRVRNEQFF,TRBV12-3/TRBV12-4,TRBD1,few,TRBJ2-1
TGTGCCAGCAGCCCAAGCCGTTCTAGCGGGAAGGGAGAGACCCAGTACTTC,CASSPSRSSGKGETQYF,TRBV9,TRBD2,NA,TRBJ2-5
TGTGCCAGCAGCCAGCTACGCTGGGACACTGAAGCTTTCTTT,CASSQLRWDTEAFF,TRBV14,NA,NA,TRBJ1-1
TGCAGTGTCGGACGGGTAAATCAGCCCCAGCATTTT,CSVGRVNQPQHF,TRBV20-1,NA,NA,TRBJ1-5
TGTGCCAGCAGTGAATTCCGGGACTCCACTGGGGGGACCCAGTACTTC,CASSEFRDSTGGTQYF,TRBV2,NA,few,TRBJ2-5